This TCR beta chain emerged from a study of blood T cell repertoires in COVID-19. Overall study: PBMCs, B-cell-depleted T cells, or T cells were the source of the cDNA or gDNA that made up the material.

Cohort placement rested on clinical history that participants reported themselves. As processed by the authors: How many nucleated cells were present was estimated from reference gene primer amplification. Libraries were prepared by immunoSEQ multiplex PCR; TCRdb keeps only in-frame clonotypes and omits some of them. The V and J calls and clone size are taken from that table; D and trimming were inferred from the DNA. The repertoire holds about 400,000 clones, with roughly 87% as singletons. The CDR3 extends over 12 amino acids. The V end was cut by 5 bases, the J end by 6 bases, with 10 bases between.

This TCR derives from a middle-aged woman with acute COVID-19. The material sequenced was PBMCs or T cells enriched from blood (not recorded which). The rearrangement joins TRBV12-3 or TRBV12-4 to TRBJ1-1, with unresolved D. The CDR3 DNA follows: TGTGCCAGCAGTAACGGAGGCTCTGAAGCTTTCTTT. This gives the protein CASSNGGSEAFF.